Listed below are T cell receptor beta chains from one sample, sequenced in a study of T cell changes during pregnancy in multiple sclerosis. Sequencing was performed with immunoSEQ multiplex PCR; in TCRdb, only in-frame clones are kept and a portion is missing. The data contain approximately 46,000 clones, around 90% of them singletons. The sequences come from CD8+ T cells from peripheral blood mononuclear cells, collected in the second trimester of pregnancy. The receptors come from a female donor with multiple sclerosis, enrolled in a pregnancy study. The CDR3 runs from the conserved cysteine through the conserved F or W. D genes are given only for firm matches. Size tells how often a clone was seen (once, few, many) or the class of an expanded clone, and some rows leave it out.

abundance	d_gene	v_gene	j_gene	CDR3nt	CDR3aa
.	.	TRBV20-1	TRBJ2-1	TGCAGTGCTAGAGACGGGGGAGTGCAGTTCTTC	CSARDGGVQFF
.	.	TRBV7-6	TRBJ1-4	TGTGCCAGCAGCTTAGAAGGCAGGGGAGGGGGGGTGAGTGAAAAACTGTTTTTT	CASSLEGRGGGVSEKLFF
.	TRBD2	TRBV9	TRBJ2-3	TGTGCCAGCTCCACCACCCCCTCGGGGGGGGCTCTCAGCACAGATACGCAGTATTTT	CASSTTPSGGALSTDTQYF
.	TRBD1	TRBV9	TRBJ2-7	TGTGCCAGCAGCGTGGGACAGGGGAGCGAGCAGTACTTC	CASSVGQGSEQYF
.	.	TRBV4-3	TRBJ2-7	TGCGCCAGCAGCCAAGATCTCCGGAGGGCCTACGAGCAGTACTTC	CASSQDLRRAYEQYF
.	.	TRBV7-9	TRBJ2-7	TGTGCCAGCAGCCCGGTTGCCGACAGGCTCCCCTACGAGCAGTACTTC	CASSPVADRLPYEQYF
medium-sized	.	TRBV5-1	TRBJ1-2	TGCGCCAGCAGCAAAGACAAACCCTCCTATGGCTACACCTTC	CASSKDKPSYGYTF
few	TRBD1	TRBV2	TRBJ1-1	TGTGCCAGCAGTGAGGCCGGGACAGGGAACACTGAAGCTTTCTTT	CASSEAGTGNTEAFF
.	.	TRBV5-1	TRBJ1-2	TGCGCCAGCAGCTTTGACAGTCCGGGCTACACCTTC	CASSFDSPGYTF
.	.	TRBV9	TRBJ2-1	TGTGCCAGCAGCGTAGTTTGGGGCGGCTCCTACAATGAGCAGTTCTTC	CASSVVWGGSYNEQFF
.	.	TRBV9	TRBJ2-5	TGTGCCAGCAGCGGGGGAGGGGGGGGCCACCAAGAGACCCAGTACTTC	CASSGGGGGHQETQYF
.	TRBD2	TRBV14	TRBJ2-3	TGTGCCAGCAGCCAATTATCAAAGGGGAGGGAGAGGACAGATACGCAGTATTTT	CASSQLSKGRERTDTQYF
.	.	TRBV27	TRBJ2-1	TGTGCCAGCAGTTTATACCCCCCCCTCTTCACCGACAGCCTTGGGAATGAGCAGTTCTTC	CASSLYPPLFTDSLGNEQFF
few	TRBD2	TRBV6-4	TRBJ2-1	TGTGCCAGCAGTGACTCTAGCGGGGGGGCCAATGAGCAGTTCTTC	CASSDSSGGANEQFF
once	.	TRBV7-9	TRBJ1-1	TGTGCCAGCAGCTTAGGGTCGGGCCAGGGCACTGAAGCTTTCTTT	CASSLGSGQGTEAFF
.	TRBD1	TRBV6-4	TRBJ1-2	TGTGCCAGCAGTGACACCGGGACAGGGGGATGGGATGGCTACACCTTC	CASSDTGTGGWDGYTF
.	TRBD1	TRBV25-1	TRBJ1-4	TGTGCCAGCAGCGAAGGGACAGGAAATGAAAAACTGTTTTTT	CASSEGTGNEKLFF
.	TRBD1	TRBV4-3	TRBJ1-2	TGCGCCAGCAGCCTAACCCGGGACAGCGGATTCTATGGCTACACCTTC	CASSLTRDSGFYGYTF
.	.	TRBV4-2	TRBJ2-7	TGTGCCAGCAGCCAAGATGGGGGGACGGCCTACGAGCAGTACTTC	CASSQDGGTAYEQYF
once	.	TRBV7-6	TRBJ2-7	TGTGCCAGCAGCTTGGATAGAGCGACTTCCTACGAGCAGTACTTC	CASSLDRATSYEQYF
.	.	TRBV11-2	TRBJ2-1	TGTGCCAGCAGCCCACGGTTGGACAATGAGCAGTTCTTC	CASSPRLDNEQFF
.	.	TRBV27	TRBJ1-2	TGTGCCAGCAGTTTAGGCCGGGGAAATGGCTACACCTTC	CASSLGRGNGYTF
.	.	TRBV6-5	TRBJ1-3	TGTGCCAGCATTCCCAGCTCTGGAAACACCATATATTTT	CASIPSSGNTIYF
.	TRBD1	TRBV29-1	TRBJ1-3	TGCAGCGTTGGGGGACAGGGGGCGCGGGCTGGAAACACCATATATTTT	CSVGGQGARAGNTIYF
.	.	TRBV2	TRBJ1-5	TGTGCCAGCATGGGGGGAGGTCAGCCCCAGCATTTT	CASMGGGQPQHF
.	TRBD1	TRBV10-3	TRBJ1-2	TGTGCCATTGGAACCGGGACAGGAGATTATGGCTACACCTTC	CAIGTGTGDYGYTF
.	TRBD2	TRBV7-6	TRBJ2-1	TGTGCCAGCATGGGCGGGGGGGGACCATACAATGAGCAGTTCTTC	CASMGGGGPYNEQFF
.	.	TRBV4-1	TRBJ2-7	TGCGCCAGCAGCCAAGAACGGGGGAGCTCCTACGAGCAGTACTTC	CASSQERGSSYEQYF
.	TRBD2	TRBV4-3	TRBJ2-1	TGCGCCAGCAGCCAATTTATAACTAGCGGGGGGGGAAATGAGCAGTTCTTC	CASSQFITSGGGNEQFF
.	.	TRBV29-1	TRBJ2-3	TGCAGCGTTCCCCAGGCAGATACGCAGTATTTT	CSVPQADTQYF
.	.	TRBV5-4	TRBJ1-2	TGTGCCAGCAGCCGGACGGGCAGGGAAGACTATGGCTACACCTTC	CASSRTGREDYGYTF
.	TRBD1	TRBV29-1	TRBJ1-6	TGCAGCGTGGGACAGGGGGCTAATTCACCCCTCCACTTT	CSVGQGANSPLHF
.	.	TRBV12-5	TRBJ2-7	TGTGCTAGTGGTTTGCCTGGTTGGGCTTCCTACGAGCAGTACTTC	CASGLPGWASYEQYF
.	.	TRBV2	TRBJ1-2	TGTGCCAGCAGGGAGGCAAGCTATGGCTACACCTTC	CASREASYGYTF
.	.	TRBV30	TRBJ2-7	TGTGCCTGGAGCAGCGGGTACGAGCAGTACTTC	CAWSSGYEQYF
.	.	TRBV6-5	TRBJ2-5	TGTGCCAGCAGTTCGATGGAGGAGACCCAGTACTTC	CASSSMEETQYF
.	TRBD2	TRBV9	TRBJ2-5	TGTGCCAGCAGCCCCCCCGGGGGGGGGCAAGAGACCCAGTACTTC	CASSPPGGGQETQYF
.	.	TRBV4-3	TRBJ2-2	TGCGCCAGCAGCCAGAACCCGAAAGGGGAAACCGGGGAGCTGTTTTTT	CASSQNPKGETGELFF
.	TRBD2	TRBV4-2	TRBJ2-2	TGTGCCAGCAGCCTCCAGCGGGGGGGAAAACCCGGGGAGCTGTTTTTT	CASSLQRGGKPGELFF
.	TRBD1	TRBV7-3	TRBJ1-1	TGTGCCAGCAGCTTGGGACAGGGGAACACTGAAGCTTTCTTT	CASSLGQGNTEAFF
.	TRBD1	TRBV6-5	TRBJ2-4	TGTGCCAGCAGTTATAGGATTGGGACAGGGGGCGACATTCAGTACTTC	CASSYRIGTGGDIQYF
.	TRBD1	TRBV6-4	TRBJ1-2	TGTGCCAGCAGTGATGGGACAGGGGTCTATGGCTACACCTTC	CASSDGTGVYGYTF
.	TRBD1	TRBV7-9	TRBJ1-5	TGTGCCAGCAGCTTCTCCGGGACAGGGCGTTCGAATCAGCCCCAGCATTTT	CASSFSGTGRSNQPQHF
once	.	TRBV7-9	TRBJ2-1	TGTGCCAGCACCCATTCCGAGGGTCTTTCTGAGCAGTTCTTC	CASTHSEGLSEQFF
.	TRBD1	TRBV7-2	TRBJ1-2	TGTGCCAGCACCCGGACAGGGGTTGTACTTAACTATGGCTACACCTTC	CASTRTGVVLNYGYTF
.	TRBD2	TRBV6-4	TRBJ2-5	TGTGCCAGCAGTGATTCTAGCGGGGGACAAGAGACCCAGTACTTC	CASSDSSGGQETQYF
.	.	TRBV29-1	TRBJ1-2	TGCAGCGTTGAAGGAAGGACAGTTAACTATGGCTACACCTTC	CSVEGRTVNYGYTF
.	.	TRBV7-6	TRBJ1-1	TGTGCCAGCAGCCAAGCCACAGGTCCTGAAGCTTTCTTT	CASSQATGPEAFF
few	.	TRBV19	TRBJ2-7	TGTGCCAGTAACGCTGGAGGGTCGAACGAGCAGTACTTC	CASNAGGSNEQYF
.	.	TRBV5-4	TRBJ1-1	TGTGCCAGCAGCCATACACGGAACACTGAAGCTTTCTTT	CASSHTRNTEAFF
.	.	TRBV5-6	TRBJ1-1	TGTGCCAGCAGCCCGGGTATAGGTGGTGAAGCTTTCTTT	CASSPGIGGEAFF
.	TRBD1	TRBV5-4	TRBJ1-1	TGTGCCAGCAGTTTAGGACAGGGGGCAACTGAAGCTTTCTTT	CASSLGQGATEAFF